The present T cell receptor beta chain was sequenced within a study of CXCR3-negative and CXCR3-positive naive CD8 T cells. For this clonotype: Its specificity is not known.

Findings and limits, study-wide: Naive cells positive for CXCR3 carried more hydrophobic TRB CDR3s than CXCR3-negative ones. Cryopreservation partially lowered CXCR3 expression, so most assays used fresh PBMCs. Unlike memory cells, which differed, naive CXCR3-negative and CXCR3-positive cells had similar TRBV-TRBJ usage.

The CDR3 is 15 amino acids. The germline V gene has CDR1 MDHEN and CDR2 SYDVKM. UMI-tagged TRB cDNA libraries were built via 5' RACE. TCRdb re-called the 5' RACE reads; one entry per CDR3 protein, DNA not given. The table lists over 70,000 distinct CDR3 sequences. The source of this sequence is a human donor in good health. Some clones in this sample may be carry-over from other donors' samples. The chain combines TRBV28 with TRBJ2-7; there is no DNA to check the TCRdb D call of TRBD1. Sample: naive CXCR3+ CD8+ T cells from blood. As to subset: CD45RO-CCR7+CD27+CD95- naive CD8+ T cells expressing CXCR3 (TNR3+). The CDR3 sequence: CASSSDSGQPYEQYF.